A single sample gave rise to the 28 T cell receptor beta chains below, sequenced in a study of blood T cell repertoires in COVID-19. Using immunoSEQ multiplex PCR, the repertoire was profiled, and TCRdb retains in-frame clones only, with some absent. The sample gives approximately 180,000 clones, 65% to 90% of which show up once; 4% to 6.5% is in the top ten. Source material: PBMCs or T cells enriched from blood (not recorded which). Source of these receptors: a woman aged 60-75 years with acute COVID-19.

The CDR3 DNA reads as TGTGCCAGCAGCTACAGCGGCACGGGTGATTACAATGAGCAGTTCTTC. It encodes CASSYSGTGDYNEQFF. This chain joins TRBV7-9 and TRBJ2-1, with D perhaps TRBD2 (5 bases). This CDR3 has 16 residues. Trimming removed 4 bases from V and 4 bases from J, with 17 bases in between. Germline CDR1 SEHNR, CDR2 FQNEAQ (reference sequence). Together with reference TRBV7-9 and TRBJ2-1, the CDR3 gives the full variable domain: DTGVSQNPRHKITKRGQNVTFRCDPISEHNRLYWYRQTLGQGPEFLTYFQNEAQLEKSRLLSDRFSAERPKGSFSTLEIQRTEQGDSAMYLCASSYSGTGDYNEQFFGPGTRLTVL.

The chain has TRBV3-1 (or the pseudogene TRBV3-2) and TRBJ2-1, with a weak D call TRBD2 (5 bases). Germline V gives CDR1 LGHDT, CDR2 YNNKEL (reference sequence). The CDR3 runs 14 residues. Deletions cut 3 bases from V and 5 bases from J, with 11 bases between. CDR3 DNA sequence: TGTGCCAGCAGCCATTCGTACGGGAACAATGAGCAGTTCTTC. Amino acids: CASSHSYGNNEQFF.

The rearrangement links TRBV7-6 to TRBJ2-3, with a tentative D call TRBD2 (5 bases). The CDR3 totals 14 residues. Per the germline V gene, CDR1 is SGHVS and CDR2 is FNYEAQ. V was trimmed by 0 bases and J by 3 bases, leaving 7 bases between them. The DNA for the CDR3 is TGTGCCAGCAGCTTAGCGCTAGCAACAGATACGCAGTATTTT. It translates to CASSLALATDTQYF.

The chain couples TRBV5-4 to TRBJ1-4; no clear D gene. This CDR3 is built from 15 residues. Germline lookup yields CDR1 SGHNT and CDR2 YYREEE (reference sequence). With 4 bases removed from V and 3 bases from J, the gap between germline ends came to 13 bases. CDR3 sequence reads: CASSVDPEANEKLFF. Written as DNA, the CDR3 is TGTGCCAGCAGCGTGGACCCCGAGGCTAATGAAAAACTGTTTTTT.

A word on this clone: The sample has other DNA sequences that encode this CDR3 too. The chain couples TRBV12-3 or TRBV12-4 to TRBJ2-5; possible D gene TRBD1, 6 bases. With 2 bases removed from V and 5 bases from J, the gap between germline ends came to 9 bases. This CDR3 region has 13 residues. In DNA, the CDR3 is TGTGCCAGCAGTTTAATCCAGGGGGAGACCCAGTACTTC. Protein: CASSLIQGETQYF.

This sequence joins TRBV7-8 and TRBJ2-1, with a weak D call TRBD2 (6 bases). The CDR3 extends over 15 amino acids. V lost 5 bases to trimming and J lost 0 bases, with 11 bases between them. The germline V gene encodes CDR1 SGHVS and CDR2 FQNEAQ. The CDR3 DNA reads as TGTGCCAGCAGCCAGCAGGGAGGCTCCTACAATGAGCAGTTCTTC. Translation gives CASSQQGGSYNEQFF.

The rearrangement uses TRBV24-1 and TRBJ1-2; 7 nucleotides match TRBD1. Trimming cost V 4 bases and J 2 bases; bases outside gene matches: 3. The CDR3 loop spans 14 amino acids. The germline V gene has CDR1 KGHDR and CDR2 SFDVKD. The CDR3 is CATSDLDRNYGYTF. CDR3 nucleotides: TGTGCCACCAGTGACCTGGACAGGAACTATGGCTACACCTTC.

The table lists this clone with a few counts. The chain is built from TRBV19 and TRBJ1-1, with no clear D. V shed 8 bases and J shed 5 bases, with 18 bases lying between them. The CDR3 is 14 amino acids. CDR1 and CDR2 (germline): LNHDA, SQIVND (reference sequence). The CDR3: CASPPNEGWTEAFF. CDR3 in DNA: TGTGCCAGTCCCCCCAACGAGGGTTGGACTGAAGCTTTCTTT.

This clone came up many times. One end of the junction does not line up with germline, which may come from a read error. V is TRBV19 and J is TRBJ2-7; TRBD1 agrees at 10 bases. CDR1 and CDR2 (germline): LNHDA, SQIVND (reference sequence). The CDR3 totals 15 residues. CDR3 nucleotides: TGTGCCAGTAAAGATCGGGGACAGGGGTCCTCCGAGCAGTACTTC. Its protein is CASKDRGQGSSEQYF.

This sequence joins TRBV9 and TRBJ2-3; TRBD1 matches at 8 bases. The CDR3 loop spans 16 amino acids. CDR1 and CDR2 from the germline V gene are SGDLS and YYNGEE. The V gene end was trimmed by 3 bases and the J gene end by 6 bases; junction bases not matched to a gene: 12. The CDR3 protein is CASSAPGQGSSDTQYF. The CDR3 region has the DNA TGTGCCAGCAGCGCCCCCGGACAGGGATCATCGGATACGCAGTATTTT. The full variable domain, with the rest looked up from reference TRBV9 and TRBJ2-3, is DSGVTQTPKHLITATGQRVTLRCSPRSGDLSVYWYQQSLDQGLQFLIQYYNGEERAKGNILERFSAQQFPDLHSELNLSSLELGDSALYFCASSAPGQGSSDTQYFGPGTRLTVL.

In its sample, this clone was seen many times. V usage is TRBV3-1 (or the pseudogene TRBV3-2) and J usage is TRBJ2-2; 7 nucleotides line up with TRBD1. V shed 6 bases, J shed 0 bases, and the junction held 7 bases outside the gene matches. Germline CDR1 reads LGHDT; CDR2 reads YNNKEL (reference sequence). This CDR3 comprises 16 residues. In DNA form, the CDR3 reads TGTGCCAGCAGTTCAGGGGGACGCGCGAACACCGGGGAGCTGTTTTTT. Translating it yields CASSSGGRANTGELFF.

The chain couples TRBV15 to TRBJ2-1; 8 nucleotides agree with TRBD2. The CDR3 is made up of 15 amino acids. Germline V gene lookup returns CDR1 LNHNV and CDR2 YYDKDF (reference sequence). The trim removed 3 bases at V and 1 base at J, leaving 2 bases unmatched. Here the CDR3 DNA reads TGTGCCACCAGCAGGACTAGCGCATCCTACAATGAGCAGTTCTTC. Amino acid sequence: CATSRTSASYNEQFF.

The chain links TRBV4-3 to TRBJ2-2, with TRBD1 identical over 9 bases. The ends lost 3 bases at V and 7 bases at J; junction bases unmatched: 9. Per germline, CDR1 LGHNA and CDR2 YSLEER. This CDR3 comprises 16 residues. CDR3 sequence (DNA): TGCGCCAGCAGCCACCGGGACAGGGTTTTGATCGGGGAGCTGTTTTTT. Encoded protein: CASSHRDRVLIGELFF.

The rearrangement uses TRBV19 and TRBJ2-7; 12 nucleotides line up with TRBD1. The V and J ends lost 4 bases and 3 bases, in that order; junction bases with no gene match: 10. Germline CDR1 and CDR2: LNHDA and SQIVND (reference sequence). This CDR3 spans 17 amino acids. The CDR3, as DNA: TGTGCCAGTAGTAGGGGGACAGGGGGCTCTGGGCGCTACGAGCAGTACTTC. It encodes CASSRGTGGSGRYEQYF.

In its sample, this clone was seen once. The chain has TRBV27 and TRBJ1-2, with a possible D match to TRBD1 (5 bases). CDR1 and CDR2 from the germline V gene are MNHEY and SMNVEV (reference sequence). V dropped 5 bases and J dropped 1 base, with 8 bases sitting between them. The CDR3 totals 13 residues. The CDR3 DNA reads TGTGCCAGCAGTCGGGGGGATAACTATGGCTACACCTTC. It is translated as CASSRGDNYGYTF.

V is TRBV12-5 and J is TRBJ2-1, with 11 positions matching TRBD2. From germline, CDR1 is LGHNT and CDR2 FRNRAP. The trim removed 7 bases at V and 4 bases at J, leaving 9 bases unmatched. CDR3 length equals 16 residues. The CDR3: CASATIAGGMYNEQFF. CDR3 DNA: TGTGCTAGTGCCACGATAGCGGGAGGGATGTACAATGAGCAGTTCTTC.

This chain connects TRBV27 to TRBJ1-1; a weak D match, TRBD1 (5 bases). The CDR3 runs 14 residues. V was clipped by 7 bases and J by 4 bases, with 16 bases between them. Looked up from germline, CDR1 is MNHEY and CDR2 is SMNVEV (reference sequence). The CDR3 nucleotides read TGTGCCAGCACCCCAGGGTTGGGTGGCACTGAAGCTTTCTTT. Amino acid sequence: CASTPGLGGTEAFF.

V and J are TRBV7-9 and TRBJ1-5; TRBD1 is a possible D gene (5 bases). This CDR3 region has 15 residues. Trimming took 10 bases from V and 2 from J, leaving 18 bases between them. Germline-derived CDR1 and CDR2 are SEHNR and FQNEAQ (reference sequence). The CDR3, as DNA: TGTGCCATTGACAGAGACAAGGATCGCAATCAGCCCCAGCATTTT. Protein product: CAIDRDKDRNQPQHF. The full variable domain, completed using reference TRBV7-9 and TRBJ1-5, is DTGVSQNPRHKITKRGQNVTFRCDPISEHNRLYWYRQTLGQGPEFLTYFQNEAQLEKSRLLSDRFSAERPKGSFSTLEIQRTEQGDSAMYLCAIDRDKDRNQPQHFGDGTRLSIL.

The gene calls are TRBV18 and TRBJ1-1; D gene uncertain. Germline loops: CDR1 KGHSH, CDR2 LQKENI. This CDR3 comprises 17 residues. Trimming took 6 bases from V and 1 from J, leaving 21 bases between them. In nucleotides, the CDR3 is TGTGCCAGCTCCCCTAACCTAGTGTCGGGTACGAACACTGAAGCTTTCTTT. Encoded protein: CASSPNLVSGTNTEAFF.

This chain joins TRBV7-2 and TRBJ2-5; D remains unclear. There are 14 residues in the CDR3. V lost 1 base and J 2 bases, leaving 8 bases between the germline ends. Looked up from germline, CDR1 is SGHTA and CDR2 is FQGNSA. The CDR3 protein is CASSLVAAQETQYF. The CDR3 DNA reads TGTGCCAGCAGCTTAGTTGCGGCTCAAGAGACCCAGTACTTC.

The chain is built from TRBV7-2 and TRBJ2-7, with 7 bases that match TRBD2. CDR3 length: 13 amino acids. Germline V CDR1 and CDR2: SGHTA, FQGNSA. With 8 bases clipped from V and 0 bases from J, the junction kept 4 bases outside the gene matches. The DNA of the CDR3 is TGTGCCAGCGCCAAGCGGGACTCCTACGAGCAGTACTTC. Translating gives CASAKRDSYEQYF. The full variable domain, in which reference TRBV7-2 and TRBJ2-7 provide the parts outside the CDR3, is GAGVSQSPSNKVTEKGKDVELRCDPISGHTALYWYRQSLGQGLEFLIYFQGNSAPDKSGLPSDRFSAERTGGSVSTLTIQRTQQEDSAVYLCASAKRDSYEQYFGPGTRLTVT.

This clone showed up just a few times. The J gene is TRBJ1-4, the V gene TRBV10-3; 10 bases fit TRBD1. The CDR3 consists of 16 residues. Germline assignment: CDR1 ENHRY and CDR2 SYGVKD. Germline trimming cut 3 bases from V and 10 bases from J; bases unmatched to any gene: 11. The CDR3 nucleotides are TGTGCCATCAGTGAAACTGTGGGACAGGGGACTGGAAAACTGTTTTTT. Translation: CAISETVGQGTGKLFF.

V is TRBV7-9 and J is TRBJ2-3; tentative D call: TRBD1 (5 bases). Between the trimmed V and J ends, which lost 1 base and 4 bases, there was a span of 15 bases. The CDR3 is made up of 16 amino acids. Germline CDR1 is SEHNR and CDR2 is FQNEAQ (reference sequence). As DNA, the CDR3 is TGTGCCAGCAGCTTAGTCCTGGCAGGGTATTCAGATACGCAGTATTTT. The encoded protein is CASSLVLAGYSDTQYF.

The rearrangement uses TRBV5-1 and TRBJ2-2; 8 bases match TRBD1. The V gene's germline CDR1 is SGHRS and CDR2 YFSETQ. This CDR3 contains 14 residues. V was pared by 3 bases and J by 7 bases, with 5 bases of the junction left unmatched. The CDR3 loop reads CASSWKTGVGELFF. In DNA, the CDR3 is TGCGCCAGCAGCTGGAAGACAGGGGTCGGGGAGCTGTTTTTT.

This clone was observed once. This chain joins TRBV3-1 (or the pseudogene TRBV3-2) and TRBJ2-4; TRBD1 might be the D (6 bases). The V end was cut by 7 bases, the J end by 7 bases, with 26 bases between. Germline-derived CDR1 and CDR2 are LGHDT and YNNKEL (reference sequence). CDR3 size: 17 residues. CDR3 sequence reads: CASTKDCKWAGDNIQYF. DNA for the CDR3: TGTGCCAGCACTAAAGACTGTAAGTGGGCAGGGGACAACATTCAGTACTTC.

This clone was seen a handful of times. The gene calls are TRBV7-6 and TRBJ1-2; 10 positions match TRBD1. The junction had 9 bases not matched to a gene; V was cut back by 1 base and J by 4 bases. The CDR3 has 17 amino acids. The V gene's germline CDR1 is SGHVS and CDR2 FNYEAQ. Written as DNA, the CDR3 is TGTGCCAGCAGCTTAGGGTCCGGGACAGGGGACATCTATGGCTACACCTTC. This gives the protein CASSLGSGTGDIYGYTF.

The chain combines TRBV2 with TRBJ1-1; no clear D gene. The CDR3 spans 13 residues. In germline, CDR1 is SNHLY, CDR2 FYNNEI. Trimming stripped 7 bases from V and 0 bases from J, with 9 bases between. CDR3 bases: TGTGCCAGCAAGGCGGGGATGAACACTGAAGCTTTCTTT. Protein: CASKAGMNTEAFF.

CDR3 nucleotides: TGTGCCAGCAGCGTAGCCGCGGGACCGAACGAAAAACTGTTTTTT. Encoded protein: CASSVAAGPNEKLFF. The V call is TRBV9, the J call TRBJ1-4; a possible D gene is TRBD1 (5 bases). V was pared by 0 bases and J by 8 bases, with 14 bases between. This CDR3 contains 15 residues. Germline values: CDR1 SGDLS, CDR2 YYNGEE. Drawing the rest from reference TRBV9 and TRBJ1-4, the complete variable domain is DSGVTQTPKHLITATGQRVTLRCSPRSGDLSVYWYQQSLDQGLQFLIQYYNGEERAKGNILERFSAQQFPDLHSELNLSSLELGDSALYFCASSVAAGPNEKLFFGSGTQLSVL.